This T cell receptor (beta chain) was recorded in a study of blood T cell repertoires in COVID-19. V trimming: 7 bases; J trimming: 4 bases; junction bases outside the gene matches: 7. Per germline, CDR1 LNHNV and CDR2 YYDKDF (reference sequence). The CDR3 contains 16 residues. Patients in Seattle were enrolled during active infection, then followed longitudinally. This table comes from immunoSEQ multiplex PCR, and its TCRdb copy is limited to in-frame clones, with some not included. The data hold 90,000 to 100,000 clones, with around 92% observed a single time. Sequenced: peripheral blood. The V gene is TRBV15, the J gene TRBJ1-4, with 12 bases that match TRBD1. This receptor was obtained from a middle-aged man with COVID-19, enrolled during active disease. The CDR3, as DNA: TGTGCCACCACCGGGACAGGGGGCGCTGGTAATGAAAAACTGTTTTTT. As protein: CATTGTGGAGNEKLFF.